This note documents a single TCR beta chain sequence. Its antigen is currently unknown. The CDR3 extends over 13 amino acids. Germline loops: CDR1 KGHSH, CDR2 LQKENI. The V end lost 2 bases, the J end lost 2 bases, and 6 bases lay between the germline ends. The data belong to a study of cytomegalovirus exposure and HLA in healthy donors. General study results and limits: TCR sequences were mostly rare, though some public TCRs occurred in many donors. Later analysis suggested most CMV-associated TCR beta chains were HLA-restricted.

Primers for the PCR totalled 60 Vbeta and 13 Jbeta. Methods used by the authors: Later analysis identified some 88 million unique TCR beta chains, approximately 11 million shared. Assay used: immunoSEQ multiplex PCR; TCRdb lists only in-frame clones, some missing. V and J calls and clone size are copied from that table; D and trimming were computed from the DNA. The sample carries 130,000 to 150,000 clones, 70% to 80% recorded once. The J gene is TRBJ1-1, the V gene TRBV18, with D hard to call. The receptor comes from a woman aged 18-35 years in good health and CMV-seropositive. Sequenced input: PBMCs. The CDR3 here is CASSPEFNTEAFF. CDR3 coding DNA: TGTGCCAGCTCACCAGAGTTTAACACTGAAGCTTTCTTT.